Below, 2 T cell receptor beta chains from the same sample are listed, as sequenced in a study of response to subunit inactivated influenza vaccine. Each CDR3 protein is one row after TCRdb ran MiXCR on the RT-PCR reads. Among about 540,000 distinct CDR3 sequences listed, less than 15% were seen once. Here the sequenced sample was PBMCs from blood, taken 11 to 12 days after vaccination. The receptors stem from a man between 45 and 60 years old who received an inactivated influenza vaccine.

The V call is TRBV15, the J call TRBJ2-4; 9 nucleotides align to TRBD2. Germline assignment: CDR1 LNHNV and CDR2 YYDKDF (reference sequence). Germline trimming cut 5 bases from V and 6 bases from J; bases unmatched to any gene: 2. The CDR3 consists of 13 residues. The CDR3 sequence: CATSPRGGNIQYF. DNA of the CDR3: TGTGCCACCAGCCCGCGGGGGGGAAACATTCAGTACTTC. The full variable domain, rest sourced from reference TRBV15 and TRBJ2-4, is DAMVIQNPRYQVTQFGKPVTLSCSQTLNHNVMYWYQQKSSQAPKLLFHYYDKDFNNEADTPDNFQSRRPNTSFCFLDIRSPGLGDTAMYLCATSPRGGNIQYFGAGTRLSVL.

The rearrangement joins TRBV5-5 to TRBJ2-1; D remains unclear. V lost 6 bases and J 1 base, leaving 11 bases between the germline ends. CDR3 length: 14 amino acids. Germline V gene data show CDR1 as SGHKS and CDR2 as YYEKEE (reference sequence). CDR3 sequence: CASTLDGSYNEQFF. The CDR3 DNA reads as TGTGCCAGCACCCTCGACGGTTCCTACAATGAGCAGTTCTTC.